The subject of this entry is one T cell receptor beta chain. Its specificity is unknown. PCR involved 60 Vbeta and 13 Jbeta primers. Here immunoSEQ multiplex PCR was the method, and the copy in TCRdb shows in-frame clones only, minus some. The data show around 90,000 clones, with 79% seen just once and around 3% held by the top ten. The CDR3 is made up of 13 amino acids. Trimming at V came to 8 bases and at J to 1 base, leaving 7 bases not matched to a gene. Germline lookup yields CDR1 GTSNPN and CDR2 SVGIG (reference sequence). The data derive from a study of cytomegalovirus exposure and HLA in healthy donors. Study overall: From about 170 million T cells, an earlier analysis saw 90 million to 130 million unique TCR beta sequences. Study-wide findings and caveats: Analysis was carried out at a later point, and it linked a missense DCLRE1C variant to TCR beta V- and J-gene trimming. A later analysis reported that several of the most significant clusters appeared to be linked to common viral pathogens, among them Epstein-Barr virus.

The J gene is TRBJ2-7, the V gene TRBV30; 8 bases fit TRBD2. Material: PBMCs. The receptor comes from a male donor in good health and CMV-seropositive. The CDR3 DNA reads as TGTGCCACGGGGGGGGCAGTTTCCTACGAGCAGTACTTC. It is translated as CATGGAVSYEQYF.